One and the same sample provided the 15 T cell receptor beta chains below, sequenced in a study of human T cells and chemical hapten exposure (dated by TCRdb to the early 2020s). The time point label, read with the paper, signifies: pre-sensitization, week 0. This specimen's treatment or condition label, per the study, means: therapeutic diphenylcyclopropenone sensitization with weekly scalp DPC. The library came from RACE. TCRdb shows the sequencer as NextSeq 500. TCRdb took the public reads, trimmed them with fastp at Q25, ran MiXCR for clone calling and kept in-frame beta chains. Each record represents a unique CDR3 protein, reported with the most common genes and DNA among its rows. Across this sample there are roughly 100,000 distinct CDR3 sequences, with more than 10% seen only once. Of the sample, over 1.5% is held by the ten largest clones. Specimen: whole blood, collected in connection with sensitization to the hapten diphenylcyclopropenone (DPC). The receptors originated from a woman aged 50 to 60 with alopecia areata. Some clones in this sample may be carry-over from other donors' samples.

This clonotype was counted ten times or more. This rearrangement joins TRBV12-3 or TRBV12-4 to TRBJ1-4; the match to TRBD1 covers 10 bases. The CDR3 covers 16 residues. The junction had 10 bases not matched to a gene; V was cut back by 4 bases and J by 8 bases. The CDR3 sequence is CASSWGPGTGEEKLFF. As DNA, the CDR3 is TGTGCCAGCAGTTGGGGGCCCGGGACAGGGGAAGAAAAACTGTTTTTT.

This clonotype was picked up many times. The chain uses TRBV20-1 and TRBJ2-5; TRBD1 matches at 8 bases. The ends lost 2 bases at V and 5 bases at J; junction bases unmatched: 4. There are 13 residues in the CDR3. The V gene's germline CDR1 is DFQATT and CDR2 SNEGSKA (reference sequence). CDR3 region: CSARMDRDETQYF. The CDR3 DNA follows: TGCAGTGCTAGAATGGACAGGGACGAGACCCAGTACTTC.

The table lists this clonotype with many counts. In nucleotides, the CDR3 is TGTGCCAGCAGCTGGACAGGCTTGACCTACGAGCAGTACTTC. This codes for CASSWTGLTYEQYF. This rearrangement joins TRBV3-1 to TRBJ2-7, with 7 bases identical to TRBD1. This CDR3 comprises 14 residues. Trimming removed 5 bases from V and 2 bases from J; junction bases left unmatched: 6. Germline V lookup: CDR1 LGHDT, CDR2 YNNKEL (reference sequence).

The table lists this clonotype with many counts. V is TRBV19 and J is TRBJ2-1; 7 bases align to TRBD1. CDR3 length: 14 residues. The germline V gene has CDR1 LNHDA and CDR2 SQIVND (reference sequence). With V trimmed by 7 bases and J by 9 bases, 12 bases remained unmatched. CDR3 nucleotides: TGTGCCAGTATAAGGGGGCTGGGTACGGGTGAGCAGTTCTTC. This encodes CASIRGLGTGEQFF.

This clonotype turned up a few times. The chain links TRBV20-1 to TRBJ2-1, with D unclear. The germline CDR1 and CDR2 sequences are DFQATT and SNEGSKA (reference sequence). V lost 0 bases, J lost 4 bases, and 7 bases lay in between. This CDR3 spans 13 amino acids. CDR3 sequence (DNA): TGCAGTGCTAGAGAGTCCGTTTACAATGAGCAGTTCTTC. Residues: CSARESVYNEQFF.

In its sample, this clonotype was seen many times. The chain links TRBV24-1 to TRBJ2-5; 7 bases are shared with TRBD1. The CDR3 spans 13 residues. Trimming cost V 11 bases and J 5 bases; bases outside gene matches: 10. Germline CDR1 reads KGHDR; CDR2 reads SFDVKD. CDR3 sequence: CAIETGNSETQYF. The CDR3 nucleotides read TGTGCCATCGAGACAGGGAATTCGGAGACCCAGTACTTC.

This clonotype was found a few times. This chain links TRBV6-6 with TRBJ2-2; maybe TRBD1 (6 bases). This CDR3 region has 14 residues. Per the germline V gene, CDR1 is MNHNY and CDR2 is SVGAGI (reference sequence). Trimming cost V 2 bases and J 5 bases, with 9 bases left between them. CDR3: CASSYRDTTGELFF. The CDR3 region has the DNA TGTGCCAGCAGTTACCGGGACACTACCGGGGAGCTGTTTTTT.

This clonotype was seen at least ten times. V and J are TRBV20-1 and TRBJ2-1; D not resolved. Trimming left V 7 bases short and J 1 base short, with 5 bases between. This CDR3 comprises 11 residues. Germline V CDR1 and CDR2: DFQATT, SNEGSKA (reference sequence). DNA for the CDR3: TGCAGTGGTCAGTCCTACAATGAGCAGTTCTTC. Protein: CSGQSYNEQFF.

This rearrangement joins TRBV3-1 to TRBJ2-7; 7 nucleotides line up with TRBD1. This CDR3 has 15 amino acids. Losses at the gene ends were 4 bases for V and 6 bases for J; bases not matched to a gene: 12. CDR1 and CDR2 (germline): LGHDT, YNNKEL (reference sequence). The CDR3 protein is CASSPFWTGSVEQYF. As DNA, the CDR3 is TGTGCCAGCAGCCCTTTCTGGACAGGAAGCGTCGAGCAGTACTTC.

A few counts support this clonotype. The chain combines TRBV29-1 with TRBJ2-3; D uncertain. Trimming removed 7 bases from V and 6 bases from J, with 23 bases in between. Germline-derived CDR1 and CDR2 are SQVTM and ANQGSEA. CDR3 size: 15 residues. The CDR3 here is CSAEFPGYSGDTQYF. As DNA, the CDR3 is TGCAGCGCAGAATTCCCAGGCTACTCAGGTGATACGCAGTATTTT.

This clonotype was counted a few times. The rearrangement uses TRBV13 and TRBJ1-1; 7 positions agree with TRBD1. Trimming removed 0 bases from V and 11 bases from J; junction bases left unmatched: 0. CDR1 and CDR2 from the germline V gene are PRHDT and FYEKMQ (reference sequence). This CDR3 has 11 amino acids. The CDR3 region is CASSLGRGAFF. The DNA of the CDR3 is TGTGCCAGCAGCTTAGGCAGGGGGGCTTTCTTT.

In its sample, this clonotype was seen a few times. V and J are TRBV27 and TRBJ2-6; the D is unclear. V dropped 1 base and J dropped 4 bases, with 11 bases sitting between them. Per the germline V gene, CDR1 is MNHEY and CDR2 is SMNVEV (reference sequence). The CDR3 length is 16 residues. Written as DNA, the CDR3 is TGTGCCAGCAGTTTATTCTCGGGCCTCGGGGCCAACGTCCTGACTTTC. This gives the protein CASSLFSGLGANVLTF.

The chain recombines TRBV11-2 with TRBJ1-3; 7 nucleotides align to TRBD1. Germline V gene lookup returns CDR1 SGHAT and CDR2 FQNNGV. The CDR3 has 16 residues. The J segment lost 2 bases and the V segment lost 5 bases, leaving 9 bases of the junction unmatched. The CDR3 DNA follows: TGTGCCAGCAGCCTCTCACAGGGGACAGCTGGAAACACCATATATTTT. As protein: CASSLSQGTAGNTIYF.

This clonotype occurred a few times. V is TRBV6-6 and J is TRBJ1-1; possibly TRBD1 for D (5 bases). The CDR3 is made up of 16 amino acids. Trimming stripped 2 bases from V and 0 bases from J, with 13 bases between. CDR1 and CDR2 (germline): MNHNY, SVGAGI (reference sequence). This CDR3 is CASSYPDRSMNTEAFF. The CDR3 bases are TGTGCCAGCAGTTACCCTGACAGATCCATGAACACTGAAGCTTTCTTT.

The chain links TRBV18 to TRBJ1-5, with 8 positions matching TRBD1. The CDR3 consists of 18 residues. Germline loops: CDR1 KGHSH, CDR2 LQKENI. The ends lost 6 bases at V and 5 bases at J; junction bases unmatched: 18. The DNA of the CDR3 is TGTGCCAGCTCGCCGGAATTTACAGGGGGGAAGTTCGATCAGCCCCAGCATTTT. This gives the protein CASSPEFTGGKFDQPQHF.